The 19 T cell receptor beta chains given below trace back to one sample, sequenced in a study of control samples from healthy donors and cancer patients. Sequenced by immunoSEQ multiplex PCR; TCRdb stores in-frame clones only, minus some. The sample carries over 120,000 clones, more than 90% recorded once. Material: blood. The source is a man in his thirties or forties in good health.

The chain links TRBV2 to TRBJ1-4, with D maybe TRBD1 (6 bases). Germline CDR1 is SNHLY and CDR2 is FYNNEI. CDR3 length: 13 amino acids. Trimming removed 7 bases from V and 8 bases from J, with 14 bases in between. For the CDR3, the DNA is TGTGCCAGCAAGTCGGGGGCAGACGAAAAACTGTTTTTT. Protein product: CASKSGADEKLFF.

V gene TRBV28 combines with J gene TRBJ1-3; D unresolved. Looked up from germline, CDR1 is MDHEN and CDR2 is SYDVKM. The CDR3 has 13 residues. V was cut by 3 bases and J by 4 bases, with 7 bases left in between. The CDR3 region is CASSFGRGNTIYF. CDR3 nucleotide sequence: TGTGCCAGCAGTTTTGGCAGGGGAAACACCATATATTTT. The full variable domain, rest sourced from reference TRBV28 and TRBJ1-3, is DVKVTQSSRYLVKRTGEKVFLECVQDMDHENMFWYRQDPGLGLRLIYFSYDVKMKEKGDIPEGYSVSREKKERFSLILESASTNQTSMYLCASSFGRGNTIYFGEGSWLTVV.

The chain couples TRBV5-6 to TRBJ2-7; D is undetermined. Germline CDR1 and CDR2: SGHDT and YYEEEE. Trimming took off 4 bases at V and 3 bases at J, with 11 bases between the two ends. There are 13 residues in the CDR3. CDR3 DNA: TGTGCCAGCAGCGATGGATCATTCTACGAGCAGTACTTC. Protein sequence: CASSDGSFYEQYF.

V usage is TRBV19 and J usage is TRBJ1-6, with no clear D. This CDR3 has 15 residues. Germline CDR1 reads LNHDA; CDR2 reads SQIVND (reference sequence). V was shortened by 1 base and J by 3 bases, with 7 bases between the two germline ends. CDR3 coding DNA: TGTGCCAGTAGTATAGGTGGCAACTATAATTCACCCCTCCACTTT. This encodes CASSIGGNYNSPLHF.

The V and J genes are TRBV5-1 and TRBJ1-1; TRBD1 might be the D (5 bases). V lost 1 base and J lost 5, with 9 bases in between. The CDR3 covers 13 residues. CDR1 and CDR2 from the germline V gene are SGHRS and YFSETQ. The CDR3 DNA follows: TGCGCCAGCAGCTTGTCAGGGAGGACTGAAGCTTTCTTT. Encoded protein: CASSLSGRTEAFF.

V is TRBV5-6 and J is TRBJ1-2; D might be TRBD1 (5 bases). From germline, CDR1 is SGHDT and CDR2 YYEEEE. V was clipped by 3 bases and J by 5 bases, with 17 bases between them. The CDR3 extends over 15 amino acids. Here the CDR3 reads CASSSRFPGVYGYTF. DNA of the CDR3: TGTGCCAGCAGCTCCAGATTTCCGGGGGTGTATGGCTACACCTTC.

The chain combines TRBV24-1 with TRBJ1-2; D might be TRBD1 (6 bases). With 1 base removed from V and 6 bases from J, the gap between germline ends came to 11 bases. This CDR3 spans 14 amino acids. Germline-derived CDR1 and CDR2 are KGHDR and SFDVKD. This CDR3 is CATSDFGGPDGYTF. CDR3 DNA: TGTGCCACCAGTGATTTCGGGGGGCCTGATGGCTACACCTTC.

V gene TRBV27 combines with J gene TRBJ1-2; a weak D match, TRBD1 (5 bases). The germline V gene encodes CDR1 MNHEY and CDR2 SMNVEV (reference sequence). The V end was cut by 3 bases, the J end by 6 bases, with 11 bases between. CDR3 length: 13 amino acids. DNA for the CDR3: TGTGCCAGCAGTTTCAGTCAGGGCAATGGCTACACCTTC. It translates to CASSFSQGNGYTF.

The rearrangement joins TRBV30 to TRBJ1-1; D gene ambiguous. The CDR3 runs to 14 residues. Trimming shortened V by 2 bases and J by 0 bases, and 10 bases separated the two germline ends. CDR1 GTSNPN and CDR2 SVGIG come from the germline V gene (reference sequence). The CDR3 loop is CAWSLASLNTEAFF. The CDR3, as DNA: TGTGCCTGGAGTTTGGCCTCCCTGAACACTGAAGCTTTCTTT.

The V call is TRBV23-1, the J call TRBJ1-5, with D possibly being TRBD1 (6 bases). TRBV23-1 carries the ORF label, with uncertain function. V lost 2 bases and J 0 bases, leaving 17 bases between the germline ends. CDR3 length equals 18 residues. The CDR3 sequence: CASSQGRQARLSNQPQHF. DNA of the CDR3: TGCGCCAGCAGTCAAGGGCGACAGGCCAGACTTAGCAATCAGCCCCAGCATTTT.

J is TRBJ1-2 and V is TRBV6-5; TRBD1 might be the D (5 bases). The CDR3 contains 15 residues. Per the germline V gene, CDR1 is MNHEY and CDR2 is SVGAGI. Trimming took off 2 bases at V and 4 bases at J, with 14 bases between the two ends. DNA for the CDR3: TGTGCCAGCAGTTACCCACGGGACGGGAGCTATGGCTACACCTTC. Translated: CASSYPRDGSYGYTF.

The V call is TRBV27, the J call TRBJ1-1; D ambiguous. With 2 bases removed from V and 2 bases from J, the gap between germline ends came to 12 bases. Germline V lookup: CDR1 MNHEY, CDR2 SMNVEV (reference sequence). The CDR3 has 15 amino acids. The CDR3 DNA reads TGTGCCAGCAGTTTAACCCGTTTTAGCAACACTGAAGCTTTCTTT. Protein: CASSLTRFSNTEAFF.

The CDR3 region has the DNA TGCGCCAGCAGCATGGACAGCTACTCTGGAAACACCATATATTTT. Its translation is CASSMDSYSGNTIYF. The J gene is TRBJ1-3, the V gene TRBV5-1, with D possibly matching TRBD1 (6 bases). The germline V and J ends were trimmed by 4 bases and 0 bases, with 11 bases remaining between them. CDR3 length equals 15 residues. Per the germline V gene, CDR1 is SGHRS and CDR2 is YFSETQ.

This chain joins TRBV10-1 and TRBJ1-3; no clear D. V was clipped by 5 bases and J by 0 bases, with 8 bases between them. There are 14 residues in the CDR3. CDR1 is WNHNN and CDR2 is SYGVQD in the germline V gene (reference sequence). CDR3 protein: CASSPVLSGNTIYF. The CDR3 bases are TGCGCCAGCAGTCCGGTCCTCTCTGGAAACACCATATATTTT.

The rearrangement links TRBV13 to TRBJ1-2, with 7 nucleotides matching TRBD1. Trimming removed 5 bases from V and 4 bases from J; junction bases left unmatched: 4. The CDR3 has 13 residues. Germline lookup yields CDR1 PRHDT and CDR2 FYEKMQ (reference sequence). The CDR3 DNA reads TGTGCCAGCAGCCTCAACAGGGGCTATGGCTACACCTTC. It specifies CASSLNRGYGYTF.

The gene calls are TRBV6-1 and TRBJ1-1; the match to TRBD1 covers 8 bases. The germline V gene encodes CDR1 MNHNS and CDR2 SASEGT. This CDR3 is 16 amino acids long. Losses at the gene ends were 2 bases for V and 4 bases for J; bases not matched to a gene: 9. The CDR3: CASSEPRQGRRTEAFF. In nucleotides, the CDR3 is TGTGCCAGCAGTGAACCTCGACAGGGGAGGCGCACTGAAGCTTTCTTT.

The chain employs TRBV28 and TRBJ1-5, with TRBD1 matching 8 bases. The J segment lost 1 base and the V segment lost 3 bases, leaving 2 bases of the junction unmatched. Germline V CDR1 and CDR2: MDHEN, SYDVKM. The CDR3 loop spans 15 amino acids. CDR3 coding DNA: TGTGCCAGCAGTTTCTGGACAGGGAGCAATCAGCCCCAGCATTTT. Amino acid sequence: CASSFWTGSNQPQHF.

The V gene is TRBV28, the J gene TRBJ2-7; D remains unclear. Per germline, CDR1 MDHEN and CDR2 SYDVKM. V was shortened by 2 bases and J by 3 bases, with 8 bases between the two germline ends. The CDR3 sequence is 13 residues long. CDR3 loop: CASSLGQDYEQYF. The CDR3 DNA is TGTGCCAGCAGTTTAGGGCAGGACTACGAGCAGTACTTC. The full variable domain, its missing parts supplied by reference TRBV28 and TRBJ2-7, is DVKVTQSSRYLVKRTGEKVFLECVQDMDHENMFWYRQDPGLGLRLIYFSYDVKMKEKGDIPEGYSVSREKKERFSLILESASTNQTSMYLCASSLGQDYEQYFGPGTRLTVT.

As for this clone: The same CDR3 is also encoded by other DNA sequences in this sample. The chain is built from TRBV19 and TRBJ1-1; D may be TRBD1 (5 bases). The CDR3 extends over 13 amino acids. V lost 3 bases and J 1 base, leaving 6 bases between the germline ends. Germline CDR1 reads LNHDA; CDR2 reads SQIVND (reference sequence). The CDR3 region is CASSIQGNTEAFF. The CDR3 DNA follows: TGTGCCAGTAGTATCCAGGGGAACACTGAAGCTTTCTTT.